This entry lists 20 T cell receptor beta chains sequenced from one sample in a study of shared clonotypes between healthy human individuals (dated by TCRdb to 2020 to 2021). CD8 naive samples consisted of CD45RO-negative cells that were positively selected for CCR7, yielding a CD45RA+CCR7+ population without TemRA cells. The library was prepared using the immunoSEQ multiplex PCR assay. What TCRdb holds here is the immuneACCESS table cut down to in-frame rearrangements. Part of the clones is not present; checked against another copy, under half of the missing clones reflect an unresolved V gene, and the others are unexplained. This sample gives around 2,000,000 clones in total; less than 95% of them show up just once. Jointly, the top ten make up 0.95% to 1.5% of the sample. The sequenced material came from naive CD8+ T cells sorted from blood. The cell subset or site label here, explained by the study, means: CD45RA+CCR7+. The receptors stem from a man aged 18 to 30 in good health.

The V gene is TRBV19, the J gene TRBJ2-3; tentative D call: TRBD1 (6 bases). The CDR3 contains 14 residues. The germline V and J ends were trimmed by 7 bases and 0 bases, with 11 bases remaining between them. CDR1 and CDR2 (germline): LNHDA, SQIVND (reference sequence). The CDR3, as DNA: TGTGCCAGTAACAACAGGGAAAGCACAGATACGCAGTATTTT. Its translation is CASNNRESTDTQYF. The complete variable domain, with remaining parts taken from reference TRBV19 and TRBJ2-3, reads DGGITQSPKYLFRKEGQNVTLSCEQNLNHDAMYWYRQDPGQGLRLIYYSQIVNDFQKGDIAEGYSVSREKKESFPLTVTSAQKNPTAFYLCASNNRESTDTQYFGPGTRLTVL.

Note on this clone: Distinct nucleotide sequences in the sample also encode this CDR3. V is TRBV5-1 and J is TRBJ2-1; 8 positions agree with TRBD1. V lost 4 bases, J lost 5 bases, and 2 bases stayed unmatched. CDR3 length: 13 amino acids. Germline V gene sequence: CDR1 SGHRS, CDR2 YFSETQ. Written as DNA, the CDR3 is TGCGCCAGCAGCCTGGGACAGGACAATGAGCAGTTCTTC. Its protein product is CASSLGQDNEQFF.

Details on this clone: Within the sample, other DNA sequences also encode this same CDR3. The DNA of the CDR3 is TGCGCCAGCAGCCAAGGAGGGTTAGAGACCCAGTACTTC. This encodes CASSQGGLETQYF. The rearrangement links TRBV4-1 to TRBJ2-5; D perhaps matches TRBD2 (5 bases). The CDR3 is made up of 13 amino acids. Trimming cost V 1 base and J 4 bases, with 7 bases left between them. Germline V lookup: CDR1 MGHRA, CDR2 YSYEKL.

The chain has TRBV6-1 and TRBJ1-6; no reliable D call. Germline CDR1 reads MNHNS; CDR2 reads SASEGT. Trimming removed 5 bases at V and 9 bases at J, with 11 bases between. The CDR3 totals 13 residues. CDR3: CASSHDLSSPLHF. DNA of the CDR3: TGTGCCAGCAGTCACGACTTGTCTTCACCCCTCCACTTT.

This clone is a singleton in its sample. The J gene is TRBJ2-1, the V gene TRBV11-2; D is unclear. This CDR3 has 14 amino acids. Germline V gene sequence: CDR1 SGHAT, CDR2 FQNNGV. Trimming removed 1 base at V and 8 bases at J, with 12 bases between. CDR3 region: CASSLATGRDEQFF. Here the CDR3 DNA reads TGTGCCAGCAGCTTAGCTACGGGTCGGGATGAGCAGTTCTTC.

The gene calls are TRBV6-1 and TRBJ1-4; 8 bases fit TRBD1. CDR1 is MNHNS, CDR2 SASEGT, per germline. The CDR3 loop spans 15 amino acids. V lost 10 bases and J lost 0; bases outside the gene matches: 7. CDR3 DNA sequence: TGTGCCATTTGGGACAGGTCTACAACTAATGAAAAACTGTTTTTT. Protein: CAIWDRSTTNEKLFF.

The V gene is TRBV5-1, the J gene TRBJ2-7; D gene uncertain. Germline lookup yields CDR1 SGHRS and CDR2 YFSETQ. V was trimmed by 0 bases and J by 0 bases, leaving 10 bases between them. The CDR3 covers 15 residues. For the CDR3, the DNA is TGCGCCAGCAGCTTGGATGGGATATTCTCCTACGAGCAGTACTTC. Amino acids: CASSLDGIFSYEQYF.

This clone is a singleton in its sample. The V gene is TRBV5-1, the J gene TRBJ2-7; 9 bases match TRBD1. Germline V gives CDR1 SGHRS, CDR2 YFSETQ. J lost 5 bases, V lost 4 bases, and 10 bases had no gene match. The CDR3 loop spans 15 amino acids. The CDR3 here is CASSTIGTGLNEQYF. The CDR3 coding sequence is TGCGCCAGCAGCACAATCGGGACAGGGCTAAACGAGCAGTACTTC.

J is TRBJ1-3 and V is TRBV11-2; D unclear. The CDR3 length is 14 residues. CDR1 is SGHAT, CDR2 FQNNGV, per germline. Trimming pared 1 base from V and 4 bases from J, leaving 8 bases between. As DNA, the CDR3 is TGTGCCAGCAGCTTAGCGCCCCAAGGAAACACCATATATTTT. It yields the protein CASSLAPQGNTIYF.

The chain links TRBV5-4 to TRBJ2-7, with D possibly matching TRBD2 (6 bases). The germline V gene has CDR1 SGHNT and CDR2 YYREEE (reference sequence). This CDR3 contains 13 residues. Deletions cut 4 bases from V and 2 bases from J, with 10 bases between. The CDR3 spells CASSGGSTYEQYF. The CDR3 region has the DNA TGTGCCAGCAGCGGGGGGTCCACCTACGAGCAGTACTTC.

This clone has a single count. DNA of the CDR3: TGTGCCTGGGGTGATTGGGCCCTAACCTACGAGCAGTACTTC. This codes for CAWGDWALTYEQYF. The rearrangement links TRBV30 to TRBJ2-7; D is undetermined. The CDR3 contains 14 residues. V was cut by 5 bases and J by 2 bases, with 16 bases left in between. Germline values: CDR1 GTSNPN, CDR2 SVGIG (reference sequence). Drawing the rest from reference TRBV30 and TRBJ2-7, the complete variable domain is SQTIHQWPATLVQPVGSPLSLECTVEGTSNPNLYWYRQAAGRGLQLLFYSVGIGQISSEVPQNLSASRPQDRQFILSSKKLLLSDSGFYLCAWGDWALTYEQYFGPGTRLTVT.

V usage is TRBV2 and J usage is TRBJ2-3; possibly TRBD2 for D (6 bases). The CDR3 is made up of 14 amino acids. Deletions cut 2 bases from V and 6 bases from J, with 12 bases between. The germline V gene has CDR1 SNHLY and CDR2 FYNNEI. In DNA form, the CDR3 reads TGTGCCAGCAGTGAAACTAGCTTGTCTGATACGCAGTATTTT. This translates into CASSETSLSDTQYF.

The chain has TRBV29-1 and TRBJ2-7, with 9 nucleotides matching TRBD1. With V trimmed by 1 base and J by 5 bases, 9 bases remained unmatched. This CDR3 is built from 15 residues. Germline loops: CDR1 SQVTM, CDR2 ANQGSEA. This CDR3 is CSVEAPGTGPHEQYF. In nucleotides, the CDR3 is TGCAGCGTTGAAGCCCCCGGGACAGGGCCTCACGAGCAGTACTTC.

The chain employs TRBV2 and TRBJ2-7, with D possibly being TRBD1 or TRBD2 (7 bases each). CDR1 and CDR2 (germline): SNHLY, FYNNEI. CDR3 length equals 18 residues. V lost 2 bases, J lost 2 bases, and 22 bases lay in between. CDR3 sequence: CASSELSGGAEGTYEQYF. CDR3 in DNA: TGTGCCAGCAGTGAATTGTCAGGGGGGGCAGAAGGTACCTACGAGCAGTACTTC.

The chain has TRBV4-2 and TRBJ2-7; TRBD1 matches at 7 bases. The CDR3 has 15 amino acids. V shed 0 bases and J 3 bases; nucleotides not matched to a gene: 5. Germline lookup yields CDR1 LGHNA and CDR2 YNFKEQ. CDR3 residues: CASSQDRDSLYEQYF. The CDR3 bases are TGTGCCAGCAGCCAAGACCGGGACAGCCTCTACGAGCAGTACTTC.

V gene TRBV7-2 combines with J gene TRBJ2-7, with 9 bases aligning to TRBD1. From germline, CDR1 is SGHTA and CDR2 FQGNSA. The CDR3 sequence is 15 residues long. After removal of 4 bases from V and 2 bases from J, the junction contained 6 bases not matched to a gene. The CDR3 nucleotides are TGTGCCAGCAGCTCCCCGGGACAGGGAGCCTACGAGCAGTACTTC. This gives the protein CASSSPGQGAYEQYF.

The chain carries TRBV14 and TRBJ1-1, with TRBD1 identical over 7 bases. The CDR3 runs 15 residues. Looked up from germline, CDR1 is SGHDN and CDR2 is FVKESK. J lost 3 bases, V lost 4 bases, and 8 bases had no gene match. The CDR3: CASSPQTGLHTEAFF. The DNA for the CDR3 is TGTGCCAGCAGCCCTCAGACAGGGTTGCACACTGAAGCTTTCTTT.

The chain uses TRBV30 and TRBJ1-5; D is perhaps TRBD1 (5 bases). Germline V lookup: CDR1 GTSNPN, CDR2 SVGIG (reference sequence). Trimming removed 4 bases at V and 0 bases at J, with 19 bases between. The CDR3 spans 17 residues. CDR3 in DNA: TGTGCCTGGACCTCACGGTTGGACACTTATAGCAATCAGCCCCAGCATTTT. Residues: CAWTSRLDTYSNQPQHF.

The chain is built from TRBV9 and TRBJ2-3; TRBD2 matches at 11 bases. The CDR3 runs 17 residues. The trim removed 3 bases at V and 4 bases at J, leaving 10 bases unmatched. Germline V lookup: CDR1 SGDLS, CDR2 YYNGEE. The CDR3 reads CASSEKVLAGVPDTQYF. In DNA form, the CDR3 reads TGTGCCAGCAGCGAGAAAGTACTAGCGGGAGTGCCAGATACGCAGTATTTT.

The V gene is TRBV7-9, the J gene TRBJ2-7; D gene unclear. The V end was cut by 3 bases, the J end by 5 bases, with 17 bases between. CDR1 and CDR2 from the germline V gene are SEHNR and FQNEAQ (reference sequence). The CDR3 spans 15 residues. This CDR3 is CASSFSYGYENEQYF. In DNA form, the CDR3 reads TGTGCCAGCAGCTTTAGTTACGGGTATGAGAACGAGCAGTACTTC.